The 9 T cell receptor beta chains presented below share a single source sample, sequenced in a study of HIV-infected patients and healthy controls (dated by TCRdb to between 2012 and 2015). The library was made by 5' RACE. Sequencer: Illumina MiSeq. Using SuperScript III with primers targeting the alpha and beta constant regions, around 500 ng of RNA was reverse transcribed. Alpha and beta chain libraries were generated separately via chain-specific third strand synthesis with multiplexing indices. The public reads were run again by TCRdb, first through fastp at Q25 and then through MiXCR, and only productive beta chains were kept. CDR3 protein duplicates are merged, each entry listing the most common genes and DNA. The sample has 7,000 to 9,000 distinct CDR3 sequences on record, over 7.5% of them singletons. In total, the top ten clones hold about 20% of the sample. The study collected follow-up blood from HIV-infected patients roughly three months, about 14 weeks, after antiretroviral therapy began. Whole blood was used without cell fractionation, so the repertoire reflected all unsorted peripheral T cells.

The sample was blood, taken during antiretroviral therapy. The source of these receptors is an adult with HIV infection.

This clonotype is deemed medium-sized. This chain uses TRBV20-1 with TRBJ1-2; unclear D gene. The CDR3 consists of 13 residues. CDR1 and CDR2 from the germline V gene are DFQATT and SNEGSKA (reference sequence). V was pared by 1 base and J by 4 bases, with 10 bases between. The CDR3 DNA sequence: TGCAGTGCTAGAGGGAGTGAAGGCTATGGCTACACCTTC. Its protein is CSARGSEGYGYTF.

This clonotype rates as medium-sized. The gene calls are TRBV27 and TRBJ1-1, with D possibly being TRBD1 (6 bases). Germline-derived CDR1 and CDR2 are MNHEY and SMNVEV (reference sequence). V lost 6 bases, J lost 6 bases, and 14 bases lay in between. The CDR3 is 13 amino acids. CDR3 in DNA: TGTGCCAGCAGCCCTTGGCAGGGGTCTGAAGCTTTCTTT. Its translation is CASSPWQGSEAFF.

In its sample, this clonotype was seen many times. The chain has TRBV12-3 or TRBV12-4 and TRBJ1-1; tentative D call: TRBD1 (6 bases). This CDR3 region has 15 residues. Trimming left V 3 bases short and J 0 bases short, with 11 bases between. CDR3 residues: CASSFRGYMNTEAFF. The CDR3 DNA is TGTGCCAGCAGTTTCAGGGGTTACATGAACACTGAAGCTTTCTTT.

Ten or more counts support this clonotype. The CDR3 sequence is CAWSDGTDSNQPQHF. CDR3 nucleotide sequence: TGTGCCTGGAGTGACGGGACCGATAGCAATCAGCCCCAGCATTTT. This sequence joins TRBV30 and TRBJ1-5; maybe TRBD1 (5 bases). The V end lost 1 base, the J end lost 0 bases, and 10 bases lay between the germline ends. Per germline, CDR1 GTSNPN and CDR2 SVGIG (reference sequence). The CDR3 runs to 15 residues.

This clonotype came up many times. The chain uses TRBV6-1 and TRBJ1-4, with a possible D match to TRBD1 (6 bases). Germline CDR1 reads MNHNS; CDR2 reads SASEGT. Deletions cut 7 bases from V and 0 bases from J, with 9 bases between. The CDR3 runs to 14 residues. The CDR3 region is CASTRTATNEKLFF. DNA for the CDR3: TGTGCCAGCACCCGGACAGCAACTAATGAAAAACTGTTTTTT.

This clonotype is medium-sized within its sample. The chain recombines TRBV9 with TRBJ1-5; no reliable D call. Trimming removed 0 bases at V and 5 bases at J, with 6 bases between. This CDR3 is built from 13 residues. The V gene's germline CDR1 is SGDLS and CDR2 YYNGEE. Here the CDR3 reads CASSVDGDQPQHF. CDR3 in DNA: TGTGCCAGCAGCGTAGACGGGGATCAGCCCCAGCATTTT. Full variable domain (remainder filled in from reference TRBV9 and TRBJ1-5): DSGVTQTPKHLITATGQRVTLRCSPRSGDLSVYWYQQSLDQGLQFLIQYYNGEERAKGNILERFSAQQFPDLHSELNLSSLELGDSALYFCASSVDGDQPQHFGDGTRLSIL.

This clonotype was found many times. The chain has TRBV19 and TRBJ2-5, with 7 bases that match TRBD2. V was clipped by 3 bases and J by 2 bases; unmatched bases: 15. Germline V gene lookup returns CDR1 LNHDA and CDR2 SQIVND (reference sequence). This CDR3 is 18 amino acids long. DNA of the CDR3: TGTGCCAGTAGTATCCAAGTTTCGGGACCCGGGGGGCAAGAGACCCAGTACTTC. It encodes CASSIQVSGPGGQETQYF.

In regard to this clonotype: Just one base apart from a much larger clone, this may be a read error. The chain recombines TRBV29-1 with TRBJ2-6, with no clear D. CDR1 is SQVTM and CDR2 is ANQGSEA in the germline V gene. This CDR3 contains 13 residues. CDR3 DNA sequence: TGCAGCGTTGGGACGTCTGGGCCCAACGTCCTGACTTTC. Amino acids: CSVGTSGPNVLTF. Filled out from reference TRBV29-1 and TRBJ2-6, the complete variable domain reads SAVISQKPSRDICQRGTSLTIQCQVDSQVTMMFWYRQQPGQSLTLIATANQGSEATYESGFVIDKFPISRPNLTFSTLTVSNMSPEDSSIYLCSVGTSGPNVLTFGAGSRLTVL.

This clonotype was detected many times. The chain couples TRBV7-9 to TRBJ1-5; 9 bases line up with TRBD1. Germline values: CDR1 SEHNR, CDR2 FQNEAQ (reference sequence). CDR3 length: 17 residues. After removal of 5 bases from V and 2 bases from J, the junction contained 10 bases not matched to a gene. The CDR3, as DNA: TGTGCCAGCAGCCCGGGACCACAGGGGGCTGGCAATCAGCCCCAGCATTTT. As protein: CASSPGPQGAGNQPQHF.